This entry lists 27 T cell receptor beta chains sequenced from one sample in a study of Graves' ophthalmopathy and Graves' hyperthyroidism (dated by TCRdb to the late 2010s). TCRdb records Illumina HiSeq 2000 as the sequencer. For repertoire sequencing, the TCR beta CDR3 regions were amplified from RNA transcripts. The first round was an RT-PCR using HTBI primers with the Qiagen OneStep RT-PCR kit, and this first round was followed by a second-round multiplex PCR, then size selection and purification. The public reads were quality trimmed at Q25 with fastp and then assembled into clones with MiXCR by TCRdb, keeping productive beta chains. Every entry covers one CDR3 protein and lists the most common genes and DNA from its rows. The sample table shows more than 300,000 distinct CDR3 sequences, and roughly a sixth are seen once. The top ten clonotypes cover roughly 2.3% of the sample. The sample was peripheral blood. The receptors stem from an adult woman with stable Graves' hyperthyroidism.

The genes are TRBV5-1 and TRBJ2-7; D might be TRBD1 (6 bases). The ends were cut back, 1 base at V and 2 bases at J, with 10 bases in the middle. The CDR3 has 14 residues. Germline loops: CDR1 SGHRS, CDR2 YFSETQ. The CDR3 loop is CASSLQGSTYEQYF. CDR3 DNA: TGCGCCAGCAGCTTGCAGGGGTCTACCTACGAGCAGTACTTC. The full variable domain, rest sourced from reference TRBV5-1 and TRBJ2-7, is KAGVTQTPRYLIKTRGQQVTLSCSPISGHRSVSWYQQTPGQGLQFLFEYFSETQRNKGNFPGRFSGRQFSNSRSEMNVSTLELGDSALYLCASSLQGSTYEQYFGPGTRLTVT.

In its sample, this clonotype was seen many times. The rearrangement joins TRBV28 to TRBJ1-5; TRBD1 is a possible D gene (5 bases). CDR3 length equals 14 residues. The ends were cut back, 3 bases at V and 6 bases at J, with 12 bases in the middle. Germline V CDR1 and CDR2: MDHEN, SYDVKM. The CDR3 loop is CASSLIQGTQPQHF. The CDR3 bases are TGTGCCAGCAGTTTGATTCAGGGAACTCAGCCCCAGCATTTT.

This clonotype was seen ten or more times. This chain's CDR3 is CASSGQPEAFF. In DNA, the CDR3 is TGTGCCAGCAGTGGACAGCCTGAAGCTTTCTTT. The V call is TRBV28, the J call TRBJ1-1; the D gene is possibly TRBD1 (6 bases). The CDR3 spans 11 residues. The germline V gene encodes CDR1 MDHEN and CDR2 SYDVKM. Trimming removed 5 bases at V and 6 bases at J, with 7 bases between.

This clonotype was observed at least ten times. The rearrangement joins TRBV5-5 to TRBJ1-5; D is unclear. The V and J ends lost 4 bases and 9 bases respectively, with 14 bases between them. CDR1 and CDR2 from the germline V gene are SGHKS and YYEKEE (reference sequence). The CDR3 has 13 residues. This chain's CDR3 is CASSPAPGMPQHF. CDR3 coding DNA: TGTGCCAGCAGCCCGGCCCCCGGGATGCCCCAGCATTTT.

This clonotype has ten or more counts. This chain connects TRBV7-8 to TRBJ2-7; TRBD1 matches at 7 bases. The V gene end was trimmed by 5 bases and the J gene end by 8 bases; junction bases not matched to a gene: 9. The CDR3 has 13 residues. CDR1 and CDR2 (germline): SGHVS, FQNEAQ. The CDR3 nucleotides are TGTGCCAGCAGCCCCCAACGGGACAGTCAGCAGTACTTC. This codes for CASSPQRDSQQYF.

This clonotype was counted ten times or more. Possible read error: a much larger clone is one base away. V usage is TRBV12-3 or TRBV12-4 and J usage is TRBJ1-6; no firm D call. This CDR3 contains 11 residues. The chain's CDR3 is CARSFGSPLHF. The CDR3 region has the DNA TGTGCCCGCAGTTTTGGTTCACCCCTCCACTTT.

This clonotype was recorded many times. The V call is TRBV6-5, the J call TRBJ2-2; D not resolved. The CDR3 runs to 16 residues. Germline V lookup: CDR1 MNHEY, CDR2 SVGAGI. Trimming took off 6 bases at V and 1 base at J, with 15 bases between the two ends. DNA of the CDR3: TGTGCCAGCAGGCCCCCGAGGTGGGGGAACACCGGGGAGCTGTTTTTT. It translates to CASRPPRWGNTGELFF.

The CDR3 nucleotides read TGTGCCAGCAGGGGCTTTCGCCAGGGGGCATACGAGCAGTACTTC. It translates to CASRGFRQGAYEQYF. The chain couples TRBV2 to TRBJ2-7, with 8 nucleotides matching TRBD1. J was trimmed by 4 bases and V by 6 bases; bases with no gene match: 11. The germline CDR1 and CDR2 sequences are SNHLY and FYNNEI. CDR3 length: 15 amino acids.

Many counts were recorded for this clonotype. The J gene is TRBJ2-2, the V gene TRBV11-2; 10 nucleotides align to TRBD2. Trimming took 1 base from V and 7 from J; bases not matched to a gene: 6. This CDR3 is 16 amino acids long. CDR1 and CDR2 from the germline V gene are SGHAT and FQNNGV. CDR3 nucleotides: TGTGCCAGCAGCTTAGGCAGCGGGAGGGCCAACGGGGAGCTGTTTTTT. Translated, it gives CASSLGSGRANGELFF.

Regarding this clonotype: This may be a read error: a much more frequent sequence differs by one nucleotide. This CDR3 fails to terminate in the conserved phenylalanine or tryptophan, so it likely reflects a read error. The chain combines TRBV18 with TRBJ2-7, with 10 bases matching TRBD1. The CDR3 sequence is 14 residues long. Germline V gene lookup returns CDR1 KGHSH and CDR2 LQKENI. The V and J ends lost 5 bases and 7 bases, in that order; junction bases with no gene match: 8. DNA of the CDR3: TGTGCCAGCTCAACGACAGGGGGCTCCCGAGAGCAGTACCTC. Amino acids: CASSTTGGSREQYL.

Turning to this clonotype: Being one base from a much bigger clone, this may be a read error. The CDR3 loop reads CASSPRGSDNQPQHF. The CDR3 DNA is TGTGCCAGCAGTCCACGGGGCTCCGACAATCAGCCCCAGCATTTT. The chain joins TRBV28 to TRBJ1-5, with TRBD1 as a possible D gene (5 bases). Germline CDR1 is MDHEN and CDR2 is SYDVKM. CDR3 length: 15 residues. Trimming left V 5 bases short and J 3 bases short, with 14 bases between.

This clonotype has ten or more counts. The rearrangement uses TRBV6-2 or TRBV6-3 and TRBJ2-7; 8 bases are shared with TRBD2. With V trimmed by 2 bases and J by 3 bases, 6 bases remained unmatched. Germline lookup yields CDR1 MNHEY and CDR2 SVGEGT. CDR3 length equals 15 residues. In DNA form, the CDR3 reads TGTGCCAGCAGTTACGGAGGGACTAGTGTCTACGAGCAGTACTTC. Protein product: CASSYGGTSVYEQYF.

A note on this clonotype: One junction end does not reproduce the germline sequence, and a read error may be involved. The chain joins TRBV20-1 to TRBJ2-1; no clear D gene. Germline V gene sequence: CDR1 DFQATT, CDR2 SNEGSKA (reference sequence). CDR3 length: 13 residues. CDR3 protein: CSARVVRHNEQFF. As DNA, the CDR3 is TGCAGTGCCAGAGTTGTAAGACACAATGAGCAGTTCTTC.

This clonotype was observed many times. The V and J genes are TRBV6-2 or TRBV6-3 and TRBJ2-4; 7 positions match TRBD1. The junction had 2 bases not matched to a gene; V was cut back by 5 bases and J by 1 base. CDR3 length equals 14 residues. Germline assignment: CDR1 MNHEY and CDR2 SVGEGT. The CDR3 reads CASSMTGAKNIQYF. Here the CDR3 DNA reads TGTGCCAGCAGTATGACAGGGGCCAAAAACATTCAGTACTTC.

The sample holds many counts of this clonotype. The chain has TRBV6-1 and TRBJ1-3; 7 bases line up with TRBD1. V shed 4 bases and J 4 bases; nucleotides not matched to a gene: 4. Germline CDR1 reads MNHNS; CDR2 reads SASEGT. The CDR3 is 14 amino acids. The chain's CDR3 is CASSGQGGGNTIYF. The CDR3 DNA follows: TGTGCCAGCAGTGGACAGGGTGGCGGAAACACCATATATTTT.

This clonotype has ten or more counts. The genes are TRBV5-1 and TRBJ1-2; 8 bases match TRBD1. CDR1 is SGHRS and CDR2 is YFSETQ in the germline V gene. The V and J ends lost 3 bases and 2 bases, in that order; junction bases with no gene match: 9. The CDR3 extends over 16 amino acids. CDR3 sequence (DNA): TGCGCCAGCAGCTACCACCCGGACAGGGCCAACTATGGCTACACCTTC. Amino acid sequence: CASSYHPDRANYGYTF.

This sequence joins TRBV20-1 and TRBJ2-3; D may be TRBD1 (6 bases). The CDR3 is made up of 13 amino acids. Trimming removed 0 bases at V and 7 bases at J, with 11 bases between. Per the germline V gene, CDR1 is DFQATT and CDR2 is SNEGSKA (reference sequence). As DNA, the CDR3 is TGCAGTGCTAGAGATCCAGGGGTAAATACGCAGTATTTT. It is translated as CSARDPGVNTQYF.

V is TRBV20-1 and J is TRBJ2-1, with 8 bases identical to TRBD2. The CDR3 loop spans 15 amino acids. The germline V gene has CDR1 DFQATT and CDR2 SNEGSKA (reference sequence). The J segment lost 2 bases and the V segment lost 6 bases, leaving 9 bases of the junction unmatched. CDR3 coding DNA: TGCAGTGCCCGACTAGCGCTCTATCCCTACAATGAGCAGTTCTTC. Amino acid sequence: CSARLALYPYNEQFF.

The table lists this clonotype with many counts. The V and J genes are TRBV2 and TRBJ2-5; possible D gene TRBD1, 6 bases. Trimming shortened V by 6 bases and J by 5 bases, and 13 bases separated the two germline ends. The CDR3 covers 13 residues. CDR1 SNHLY and CDR2 FYNNEI come from the germline V gene. The CDR3 here is CASRDSFGETQYF. Here the CDR3 DNA reads TGTGCCAGCAGGGACAGCTTTGGGGAGACCCAGTACTTC.

V usage is TRBV7-8 and J usage is TRBJ1-2; no clear D gene. This CDR3 contains 12 residues. Trimming stripped 5 bases from V and 0 bases from J, with 4 bases between. Germline V gene data show CDR1 as SGHVS and CDR2 as FQNEAQ. CDR3 loop: CASSAPNYGYTF. The CDR3 DNA reads as TGTGCCAGCAGCGCCCCTAACTATGGCTACACCTTC.

The J gene is TRBJ2-2, the V gene TRBV20-1, with D perhaps matching TRBD1 (5 bases). This CDR3 comprises 14 residues. The ends were cut back, 0 bases at V and 4 bases at J, with 9 bases in the middle. CDR1 is DFQATT and CDR2 is SNEGSKA in the germline V gene (reference sequence). The CDR3 DNA reads as TGCAGTGCTAGAGAATCTCAGGGCACCGGGGAGCTGTTTTTT. It translates to CSARESQGTGELFF.

The CDR3 here is CASSLRLREAQETQYF. The CDR3 region has the DNA TGTGCCAGCAGCTTAAGGTTGCGGGAGGCACAAGAGACCCAGTACTTC. This chain connects TRBV7-6 to TRBJ2-5, with TRBD2 matching over 8 bases. Unmatched junction bases numbered 7, after V lost 2 bases and J lost 2 bases. CDR3 length equals 16 residues. Germline-derived CDR1 and CDR2 are SGHVS and FNYEAQ.

This clonotype has at least ten counts. This rearrangement joins TRBV20-1 to TRBJ2-7; D tentatively reads TRBD1 or TRBD2 (6 bases each). The germline V and J ends were trimmed by 3 bases and 0 bases, with 9 bases remaining between them. The CDR3 loop spans 13 amino acids. Germline lookup yields CDR1 DFQATT and CDR2 SNEGSKA (reference sequence). The CDR3 sequence: CSASSGASYEQYF. In DNA form, the CDR3 reads TGCAGTGCTAGTTCGGGGGCCTCCTACGAGCAGTACTTC.

The chain is built from TRBV12-3 or TRBV12-4 and TRBJ1-2; tentatively, D is TRBD1 (5 bases). V was trimmed by 2 bases and J by 3 bases, leaving 10 bases between them. CDR3 length: 14 amino acids. DNA for the CDR3: TGTGCCAGCAGTTTAATACGGGGCTACTATGGCTACACCTTC. Residues: CASSLIRGYYGYTF.

At least ten counts were recorded for this clonotype. The genes are TRBV7-8 and TRBJ2-7, with 10 bases lining up with TRBD1. V lost 7 bases to trimming and J lost 2 bases; unmatched junction nucleotides: 8. The CDR3 is 15 amino acids. Germline loops: CDR1 SGHVS, CDR2 FQNEAQ. The CDR3 DNA reads TGTGCCAGCAAACCCCTAGGACAGGGGGCCTACGAGCAGTACTTC. It is translated as CASKPLGQGAYEQYF.

This clonotype came up many times. This rearrangement joins TRBV28 to TRBJ2-7; 8 nucleotides match TRBD2. CDR1 and CDR2 (germline): MDHEN, SYDVKM. Losses at the gene ends were 6 bases for V and 3 bases for J; bases not matched to a gene: 10. This CDR3 comprises 15 residues. CDR3 DNA: TGTGCCAGCAGCCCGGGGGGGGGACGGATCTACGAGCAGTACTTC. The encoded protein is CASSPGGGRIYEQYF.

This clonotype was observed many times. The V call is TRBV5-1, the J call TRBJ2-7; unclear D gene. V lost 0 bases to trimming and J lost 6 bases, with 13 bases between them. The CDR3 totals 14 residues. Germline CDR1 reads SGHRS; CDR2 reads YFSETQ. This CDR3 is CASSLGSTISEQYF. CDR3 bases: TGCGCCAGCAGCTTGGGCAGCACCATAAGCGAGCAGTACTTC.